The 15 T cell receptor beta chains presented below share a single source sample, sequenced in a study of T cell responses to AZD1222 COVID-19 vaccine. Libraries were prepared by immunoSEQ multiplex PCR; TCRdb keeps only in-frame clonotypes and omits some of them. The sample carries some 99,000 clones, 88% recorded once. The sample was peripheral blood, taken on day 0 of AZD1222 vaccination. The source of these receptors is an adult in good health.

The chain uses TRBV3-1 (or the pseudogene TRBV3-2) and TRBJ1-2; possibly TRBD1 for D (5 bases). The CDR3 is 17 residues long. The germline V gene encodes CDR1 LGHDT and CDR2 YNNKEL (reference sequence). V was pared by 0 bases and J by 4 bases, with 18 bases between. As DNA, the CDR3 is TGTGCCAGCAGCCAAGAGCCACGCCCCCCCGGGACCTATGGCTACACCTTC. Its translation is CASSQEPRPPGTYGYTF.

This chain uses TRBV11-3 with TRBJ2-1; 8 bases map to TRBD1. The germline V gene encodes CDR1 SGHNT and CDR2 YENEEA. The CDR3 length is 18 residues. V was pared by 1 base and J by 0 bases, with 8 bases of the junction left unmatched. The CDR3 loop is CASSLVGGTGSSYNEQFF. The DNA of the CDR3 is TGTGCCAGCAGCTTAGTTGGCGGGACAGGTAGCTCCTACAATGAGCAGTTCTTC.

The genes are TRBV5-1 and TRBJ1-2; D gene unclear. Germline CDR1 reads SGHRS; CDR2 reads YFSETQ. This CDR3 has 14 residues. Trimming shortened V by 1 base and J by 4 bases, and 11 bases separated the two germline ends. The CDR3 loop reads CASSLQDGLYGYTF. The CDR3 coding sequence is TGCGCCAGCAGCTTGCAAGATGGCCTCTATGGCTACACCTTC.

The V call is TRBV7-2, the J call TRBJ1-3; D unclear. The ends were cut back, 9 bases at V and 1 base at J, with 13 bases in the middle. Per the germline V gene, CDR1 is SGHTA and CDR2 is FQGNSA. The CDR3 contains 14 residues. For the CDR3, the DNA is TGTGCCAGTTCTCTTTCGTGGTCTGGAAACACCATATATTTT. It translates to CASSLSWSGNTIYF. Using reference TRBV7-2 and TRBJ1-3 for the parts outside the CDR3, the full variable domain is GAGVSQSPSNKVTEKGKDVELRCDPISGHTALYWYRQSLGQGLEFLIYFQGNSAPDKSGLPSDRFSAERTGGSVSTLTIQRTQQEDSAVYLCASSLSWSGNTIYFGEGSWLTVV.

The V call is TRBV28, the J call TRBJ1-5, with D hard to call. Germline V gene data show CDR1 as MDHEN and CDR2 as SYDVKM. With 1 base removed from V and 7 bases from J, the gap between germline ends came to 14 bases. The CDR3 is 15 amino acids. CDR3 protein: CASSLLAPPSQPQHF. DNA for the CDR3: TGTGCCAGCAGTTTATTAGCTCCCCCCTCGCAGCCCCAGCATTTT.

The V and J genes are TRBV6-2 or TRBV6-3 and TRBJ2-7; D is unresolved. Germline CDR1 is MNHEY and CDR2 is SVGEGT. Between the trimmed V and J ends, which lost 6 bases and 0 bases, there was a span of 15 bases. CDR3 length: 15 amino acids. CDR3 protein: CASSLSSAASYEQYF. Here the CDR3 DNA reads TGTGCCAGCAGCTTAAGCAGCGCCGCCTCCTACGAGCAGTACTTC.

The chain has TRBV6-5 and TRBJ2-7, with a possible D match to TRBD1 (5 bases). The CDR3 loop spans 13 amino acids. V gave up 6 bases and J gave up 1 base, with 10 bases separating them. Germline V CDR1 and CDR2: MNHEY, SVGAGI. CDR3 in amino acids: CASSATESYEQYV. For the CDR3, the DNA is TGTGCCAGCAGCGCGACAGAATCCTACGAGCAGTACGTC.

This rearrangement joins TRBV12-3 or TRBV12-4 to TRBJ1-2; D is uncertain. The V end lost 6 bases, the J end lost 7 bases, and 15 bases lay between the germline ends. The CDR3 spans 13 residues. The chain's CDR3 is CASSLGRGSGYTF. CDR3 coding DNA: TGTGCCAGCAGCCTAGGGCGCGGGTCTGGCTACACCTTC.

The chain combines TRBV27 with TRBJ1-5, with a tentative D call TRBD1 (6 bases). Deletions cut 2 bases from V and 5 bases from J, with 10 bases between. Looked up from germline, CDR1 is MNHEY and CDR2 is SMNVEV (reference sequence). The CDR3 loop spans 14 amino acids. The CDR3 nucleotides read TGTGCCAGCAGTTTACAGGGGACGTATCAGCCCCAGCATTTT. Translation: CASSLQGTYQPQHF.

The V and J genes are TRBV27 and TRBJ1-2, with D tentatively TRBD1 (6 bases). Germline CDR1 and CDR2: MNHEY and SMNVEV (reference sequence). This CDR3 region has 16 residues. Deletions cut 3 bases from V and 6 bases from J, with 20 bases between. This CDR3 reads CASSLFSGLNRDGYTF. DNA for the CDR3: TGTGCCAGCAGTTTGTTTTCAGGCTTGAACAGGGATGGCTACACCTTC.

CDR3 nucleotide sequence: TGTGCCAGCAGCCGAAGAGAGACAGGGTCGGGCGCTACGTCACCCCTCCACTTT. Its translation: CASSRRETGSGATSPLHF. V is TRBV7-6 and J is TRBJ1-6; TRBD1 aligns across 7 bases. Trimming cost V 5 bases and J 10 bases; bases outside gene matches: 20. Germline CDR1 is SGHVS and CDR2 is FNYEAQ. This CDR3 spans 18 amino acids.

The rearrangement uses TRBV21-1 and TRBJ1-5; the table calls TRBD1, which could not be checked here. TRBV21-1 is recorded as a pseudogene. This CDR3 has 16 residues. CDR3 nucleotides: TGTGCCAGCAGCAAAGTATCCTGGACAGGCAATCAGCCCCAGCATTTT. It specifies CASSKVSWTGNQPQHF.

This chain connects TRBV30 to TRBJ1-5; D is undetermined. CDR1 and CDR2 (germline): GTSNPN, SVGIG (reference sequence). The CDR3 runs 11 residues. With 0 bases removed from V and 4 bases from J, the gap between germline ends came to 1 base. Here the CDR3 reads CAWSVNQPQHF. Here the CDR3 DNA reads TGTGCCTGGAGTGTAAATCAGCCCCAGCATTTT.

The chain has TRBV13 and TRBJ1-1, with 9 bases identical to TRBD1. V was pared by 1 base and J by 0 bases, with 9 bases of the junction left unmatched. The CDR3 spans 18 residues. Germline CDR1 is PRHDT and CDR2 is FYEKMQ (reference sequence). CDR3 sequence reads: CASSLDIGTGIMNTEAFF. CDR3 DNA: TGTGCCAGCAGCTTAGATATAGGGACAGGGATAATGAACACTGAAGCTTTCTTT.

This clone was seen only once. This chain connects TRBV30 to TRBJ1-1, with D maybe TRBD1 (5 bases). The CDR3 totals 14 residues. The V and J ends lost 1 base and 1 base respectively, with 10 bases between them. Per the germline V gene, CDR1 is GTSNPN and CDR2 is SVGIG (reference sequence). The CDR3 DNA reads as TGTGCCTGGAGTGGTAGGGGCCCGAACACTGAAGCTTTCTTT. Translating gives CAWSGRGPNTEAFF.